These T cell receptor beta chains were read from a single sample in a study of T cell responses to AZD1222 COVID-19 vaccine. The assay was immunoSEQ multiplex PCR, and TCRdb's table has in-frame clones only and misses some. This sample yields about 150,000 clones, of which less than 95% are seen a single time; approximately 1.4% belongs to the top ten. Source: peripheral blood, taken on day 0 of AZD1222 vaccination. Receptors were obtained from an adult in good health. The CDR3 runs from the conserved cysteine through the conserved F or W. A D gene is named only where the DNA matches it firmly. The size of a clone is reported for some rows only, either as once, few or many, or as a class for expanded clones.

TRBV27 14 - - CASSNQGLNTEAFF
TRBV18 16 TRBD1 - CASSMDRARGQETQYF
TRBV10-3 13 TRBD1 - CAIQDRGSETQYF
TRBV27 16 TRBD2 - CASSPGTSGGAPEQYF
TRBV9 16 - - CASSFSGTPGTGELFF
TRBV6-2/TRBV6-3 14 - - CASSYTATNQPQHF
TRBV4-3 11 - - CASSQGRELFF
TRBV28 15 - - CASSFGTTSGNTIYF
TRBV18 16 - - CASHSQHGTRNSPLHF
TRBV29-1 12 - - CSVLVAGQPQHF
TRBV11-2 17 TRBD1 - CASSYRQGPYTNYGYTF
TRBV27 14 - - CASSWWGGDTEAFF
TRBV19 14 - - CASSIAFRERPLHF
TRBV7-6 17 - - CASSFDLGTANTGELFF
TRBV11-1 16 TRBD2 - CASSLGRGGASETQYF
TRBV11-3 14 - - CASSAYSLGGELFF
TRBV24-1 14 - - CATSDRSPTGELFF
TRBV7-6 14 - once CASSHRDGNTEAFF
TRBV4-3 16 - few CASSQDRYGENTEAFF
TRBV10-3 14 - - CAISETPTNQPQHF
TRBV28 12 - - CASSRGFYEQYF
TRBV7-9 12 TRBD1 few CASSPQGDGYTF
TRBV12-3/TRBV12-4 12 TRBD2 once CASSRLAETQYF